The sequence of this T cell receptor (beta chain) was determined in a study of vaccination effects on CD4 cells after COVID-19. Using viral peptide pools, the ViraFEST assay grew out antigen-specific CD4+ T cells prior to sequencing. Cells that had been cultured for less than 13 days were the source of isolated CD4+ T cells. Having tested negative for nucleocapsid antibodies, the vaccine recipients showed no prior SARS-CoV-2 infection. The CDR3 loop spans 13 amino acids. Germline CDR1 and CDR2: KGHSH and LQKENI. The ends were cut back, 5 bases at V and 5 bases at J, with 12 bases in the middle. The repertoire was sequenced with immunoSEQ multiplex PCR; TCRdb's copy has only in-frame clones and lacks some. The table lists roughly 35,000 clones, roughly 66% of them singletons. This clone showed up just once. Antigen unknown.

The rearrangement links TRBV18 to TRBJ1-2, with unresolved D. The sequence was obtained from a human donor who received a COVID-19 vaccine. Sample: CD4+ T cells from PBMCs cultured with HCoV-OC43 spike peptides, taken before COVID-19 vaccination. The subset: HCoV-OC43 spike overlapping peptide pool stimulation. The CDR3 DNA follows: TGTGCCAGCTCAGAGGACGTACGTTATGGCTACACCTTC. Its translation is CASSEDVRYGYTF.